The 20 T cell receptor beta chains below were found in one sample sequenced in a study of cytomegalovirus exposure and HLA in healthy donors. The protocol was immunoSEQ multiplex PCR, while the TCRdb copy is restricted to in-frame clones and leaves out a portion. The data hold 100,000 to 150,000 clones, with around 94% observed a single time. Specimen: PBMCs. The receptors here all came from a woman between 18 and 30 years old in good health and CMV-seronegative.

The chain links TRBV19 to TRBJ2-7; 7 bases map to TRBD1. Germline values: CDR1 LNHDA, CDR2 SQIVND (reference sequence). V gave up 8 bases and J gave up 5 bases; unmatched junction bases: 6. The CDR3 has 12 residues. CDR3 DNA: TGTGCCAGTGGAACAGGGGTCCACGAGCAGTACTTC. Its protein product is CASGTGVHEQYF.

Of note for this clone: One junction end disagrees with the germline gene, perhaps due to a read error. The rearrangement links TRBV2 to TRBJ2-3; 8 bases match TRBD1. CDR1 is SNHLY, CDR2 FYNNEI, per germline. The length of the CDR3 is 16 residues. The CDR3 DNA is TGTGCCAGCACCGACCCCCCAGGGGGCAATACAGACACGCAGTATTTT. This sequence encodes CASTDPPGGNTDTQYF.

The CDR3 DNA follows: TGTGCCAGCAGCGGGCCTAGGGGGGGCAATGAGCAGTTCTTC. It encodes CASSGPRGGNEQFF. V and J are TRBV9 and TRBJ2-1; the D gene is possibly TRBD2 (7 bases). This CDR3 has 14 amino acids. Germline V gives CDR1 SGDLS, CDR2 YYNGEE. V shed 3 bases and J shed 6 bases, with 13 bases lying between them.

The gene calls are TRBV2 and TRBJ2-7; D gene unclear. This CDR3 is built from 12 residues. Trimming left V 3 bases short and J 1 base short, with 4 bases between. The germline V gene has CDR1 SNHLY and CDR2 FYNNEI. CDR3 bases: TGTGCCAGCAGTGACGGGTCCTACGAGCAGTACTTC. The encoded protein is CASSDGSYEQYF.

The gene calls are TRBV5-6 and TRBJ2-7, with TRBD1 matching over 10 bases. CDR1 SGHDT and CDR2 YYEEEE come from the germline V gene. The CDR3 has 17 amino acids. J gave up 6 bases and V 4 bases, and 16 bases lay outside the gene matches. CDR3 sequence: CASSVSPSGQGIREQYF. The CDR3 DNA reads as TGTGCCAGCAGCGTCTCCCCCTCGGGACAGGGGATCCGCGAGCAGTACTTC.

The gene calls are TRBV7-6 and TRBJ1-2, with D unresolved. V lost 7 bases to trimming and J lost 2 bases, with 14 bases between them. Germline CDR1 reads SGHVS; CDR2 reads FNYEAQ. The CDR3 covers 14 residues. DNA of the CDR3: TGTGCCAGCACCCCCACTCCGGGGAACTATGGCTACACCTTC. Its protein is CASTPTPGNYGYTF.

The chain combines TRBV11-1 with TRBJ1-2, with D possibly being TRBD1 (6 bases). V dropped 9 bases and J dropped 6 bases, with 17 bases sitting between them. The germline V gene has CDR1 SGHAT and CDR2 FQDESV (reference sequence). CDR3 size: 13 residues. CDR3 sequence: CASAPQGTHGYTF. CDR3 DNA sequence: TGTGCCAGTGCTCCACAGGGAACGCATGGCTACACCTTC.

This clone was detected only once. The chain recombines TRBV19 with TRBJ2-7; 7 bases are a match to TRBD2. Germline CDR1 reads LNHDA; CDR2 reads SQIVND (reference sequence). CDR3 size: 14 residues. J lost 6 bases, V lost 0 bases, and 5 bases had no gene match. The CDR3 DNA reads as TGTGCCAGTAGTATAGATCTCGGGGAGGGCGAGCAGTACTTC. Translation gives CASSIDLGEGEQYF.

This clone has only one observation. The DNA of the CDR3 is TGTGCCAGCAGAGAGACCGGGGTAAAGATGAACACTGAAGCTTTCTTT. Translated, it gives CASRETGVKMNTEAFF. The genes are TRBV28 and TRBJ1-1, with unresolved D. CDR3 size: 16 residues. Trimming left V 6 bases short and J 0 bases short, with 17 bases between. The germline V gene has CDR1 MDHEN and CDR2 SYDVKM.

The chain links TRBV4-1 to TRBJ1-4; 9 nucleotides agree with TRBD1. V was pared by 2 bases and J by 8 bases, with 12 bases of the junction left unmatched. The CDR3 covers 17 residues. The germline V gene encodes CDR1 MGHRA and CDR2 YSYEKL. CDR3 sequence reads: CASSQIMTGQGNEKLFF. As DNA, the CDR3 is TGCGCCAGCAGCCAAATAATGACCGGACAGGGGAACGAAAAACTGTTTTTT.

This clone was seen only a few times. The rearrangement uses TRBV6-4 and TRBJ2-2, with D hard to call. The CDR3 covers 13 residues. From germline, CDR1 is MRHNA and CDR2 SNTAGT. V lost 6 bases, J lost 0 bases, and 5 bases lay in between. CDR3 region: CASSGSNTGELFF. DNA of the CDR3: TGTGCCAGCAGCGGTTCGAACACCGGGGAGCTGTTTTTT.

The chain carries TRBV5-1 and TRBJ2-1; no firm D call. The CDR3 spans 12 residues. The V gene's germline CDR1 is SGHRS and CDR2 YFSETQ. V lost 1 base to trimming and J lost 8 bases, with 7 bases between them. The CDR3 DNA is TGCGCCAGCAGCTTGAACCTAGATGAGCAGTTCTTC. This gives the protein CASSLNLDEQFF.

V is TRBV6-4 and J is TRBJ2-1; TRBD1 matches at 8 bases. With 6 bases clipped from V and 5 bases from J, the junction kept 6 bases outside the gene matches. Germline CDR1 reads MRHNA; CDR2 reads SNTAGT. The CDR3 length is 14 residues. This CDR3 reads CASRPGQVNNEQFF. Here the CDR3 DNA reads TGTGCCAGCAGACCGGGACAGGTGAACAATGAGCAGTTCTTC.

The gene calls are TRBV28 and TRBJ2-7, with 8 bases aligning to TRBD2. This CDR3 has 15 amino acids. The V gene end was trimmed by 7 bases and the J gene end by 2 bases; junction bases not matched to a gene: 10. The germline CDR1 and CDR2 sequences are MDHEN and SYDVKM. The CDR3 nucleotides are TGTGCCAGCACCAAACACGCGACTAGCGCCTACGAGCAGTACTTC. Translation gives CASTKHATSAYEQYF.

V and J are TRBV28 and TRBJ2-5; 12 bases are a match to TRBD2. This CDR3 is 16 amino acids long. Germline CDR1 and CDR2: MDHEN and SYDVKM. J was trimmed by 4 bases and V by 4 bases; bases with no gene match: 7. The CDR3 DNA reads TGTGCCAGCAGTTCGCCTACTAGCGGGGGGTTAGAGACCCAGTACTTC. It translates to CASSSPTSGGLETQYF.

This clone was observed once. The chain carries TRBV19 and TRBJ2-7; 10 bases agree with TRBD2. Germline loops: CDR1 LNHDA, CDR2 SQIVND (reference sequence). CDR3 length: 19 residues. The junction had 22 bases not matched to a gene; V was cut back by 6 bases and J by 5 bases. The CDR3 nucleotides read TGTGCCAGTAGCAAAAAACTGGGGGGTCCGGGACTAGCGACTGACGAGCAGTACTTC. This encodes CASSKKLGGPGLATDEQYF.

Turning to this clone: Without the conserved terminal phenylalanine or tryptophan, this CDR3 likely stems from a read error. The limits of the CDR3 on the DNA are not certain, so only TCRdb's listed CDR3 is given. The chain joins TRBV6-5 to TRBJ1-5. Germline V CDR1 and CDR2: MNHEY, SVGAGI. The CDR3 has 11 amino acids, counting both end residues. The CDR3 sequence: CASSRFLKVIE.

The genes are TRBV19 and TRBJ2-1, with a possible D match to TRBD2 (5 bases). Per the germline V gene, CDR1 is LNHDA and CDR2 is SQIVND (reference sequence). The ends were cut back, 6 bases at V and 3 bases at J, with 12 bases in the middle. The CDR3 consists of 14 residues. The CDR3 nucleotides are TGTGCCAGTAGCTCTCTAGCCAACTACAATGAGCAGTTCTTC. Its protein is CASSSLANYNEQFF.

The table lists this clone with a count of one. The V gene is TRBV7-3, the J gene TRBJ2-2, with a weak D call TRBD2 (6 bases). CDR3 length: 15 residues. CDR1 is SGHTA and CDR2 is FQGTGA in the germline V gene. V dropped 6 bases and J dropped 1 base, with 12 bases sitting between them. The CDR3 loop reads CASRGGSGNTGELFF. The CDR3, as DNA: TGTGCCAGCAGGGGGGGTAGCGGGAACACCGGGGAGCTGTTTTTT.

The chain is built from TRBV29-1 and TRBJ1-1; possibly TRBD1 for D (6 bases). With 5 bases removed from V and 10 bases from J, the gap between germline ends came to 20 bases. This CDR3 comprises 13 residues. The V gene's germline CDR1 is SQVTM and CDR2 ANQGSEA. CDR3 loop: CSVSYPGVGRAFF. The CDR3 coding sequence is TGCAGCGTTTCTTATCCAGGGGTAGGAAGAGCTTTCTTT.